The following is a TCR beta chain sequence with its context. These data belong to a study of blood T cell repertoires in COVID-19. Overall study: Samples taken during acute and convalescent COVID-19 were collected in the United States, Italy and Spain.

The V gene lost 3 bases and the J gene lost 5 bases, with 18 bases spanning the gap. Germline V CDR1 and CDR2: DFQATT, SNEGSKA (reference sequence). The length of the CDR3 is 15 residues. Sequencing used immunoSEQ multiplex PCR; TCRdb keeps in-frame clones, though not all of them. Of around 150,000 clones listed, 85% are singletons. This receptor was taken from a man aged 35-49 years with acute or convalescent COVID-19. The sequenced sample consisted of peripheral blood. The chain recombines TRBV20-1 with TRBJ2-3; possible D gene TRBD2, 6 bases. The CDR3 region has the DNA TGCAGTGCTAGTCATAGCGGAGTTTTCGGAGATACGCAGTATTTT. Protein sequence: CSASHSGVFGDTQYF.